This T cell receptor (beta chain) was sequenced for a study of tumor-infiltrating lymphocytes in primary liver carcinoma. Study-wide background: Patients diagnosed with primary liver carcinoma received treatment through surgical resection. Participating patients were men and women between 30 and 69 years old. There were roughly 3.5 to 7.13 million productive TCRbeta reads per sample, a yield similar across tissue types.

A primer in the constant region served to generate TCR beta cDNA from 450 to 650 ng of total RNA. Three rounds of nested multiplex PCR with slightly modified ARM-PCR produced TCR beta libraries. TRBV1-TRBV30 forward primers paired with a C-beta reverse primer were used in the first two PCR rounds, which ran approximately 10 cycles each. One entry per CDR3 protein, called by TCRdb with MiXCR from the multiplex PCR reads. The sample gives nearly 200,000 distinct CDR3 sequences, 65% of which show up once; 5.5% to 9% is in the top ten. The CDR3 covers 13 residues. Trimming cost V 4 bases and J 6 bases, with 12 bases left between them. CDR1 and CDR2 from the germline V gene are SGHRS and YFSETQ. Blood RNA was derived from unsorted whole blood, and germline DNA was extracted too. With chronic HBV infection, the patients were also treatment-naive.

This TCR was sampled from a woman in her fifties or sixties with primary liver carcinoma and hepatitis B virus infection. The V gene is TRBV5-1, the J gene TRBJ2-3; weak D call: TRBD2 (6 bases). Input material: peripheral blood. The CDR3 DNA reads TGCGCCAGCAGCGTGTGGGGGAGGGATACGCAGTATTTT. This codes for CASSVWGRDTQYF.